Following are 17 T cell receptor beta chains from one sample sequenced in a study of T-cell reconstitution after alpha-beta-depleted transplantation in children. Researchers prepared the TCRbeta library using unique molecular identifiers, the study reports. One entry per CDR3 protein, called by TCRdb with MiXCR from the PCR reads. The sample includes 75,000 to 80,000 distinct CDR3 sequences, 15% to 20% of them seen just once. The material sequenced was PBMCs, mostly from graft donor cells, taken 360 days after TCRalphabeta/CD19-depleted stem cell transplant. Every receptor here comes from a male patient under 10 years old who had a stem cell transplant for acute lymphoblastic leukemia, so the T cells may come from the graft donor.

The chain links TRBV4-1 to TRBJ1-3; possibly TRBD1 for D (6 bases). CDR3 length equals 16 residues. Germline V gene data show CDR1 as MGHRA and CDR2 as YSYEKL. Trimming took off 3 bases at V and 4 bases at J, with 16 bases between the two ends. CDR3 coding DNA: TGCGCCAGCAGCCAGGGACCAGGGGCATCCGGAAACACCATATATTTT. Translating it yields CASSQGPGASGNTIYF.

This clonotype was seen only a few times. The rearrangement uses TRBV11-1 and TRBJ2-7; 11 nucleotides match TRBD2. V lost 5 bases, J lost 3 bases, and 6 bases stayed unmatched. The CDR3 spans 15 residues. In germline, CDR1 is SGHAT, CDR2 FQDESV (reference sequence). DNA for the CDR3: TGTGCCAGCAGCGTAGGGACTAGCGGAGACTACGAGCAGTACTTC. Amino acid sequence: CASSVGTSGDYEQYF. The full variable domain, completed using reference TRBV11-1 and TRBJ2-7, is EAEVAQSPRYKITEKSQAVAFWCDPISGHATLYWYRQILGQGPELLVQFQDESVVDDSQLPKDRFSAERLKGVDSTLKIQPAELGDSAMYLCASSVGTSGDYEQYFGPGTRLTVT.

This rearrangement joins TRBV7-2 to TRBJ2-1; TRBD2 is a possible D gene (6 bases). The V end lost 2 bases, the J end lost 0 bases, and 11 bases lay between the germline ends. The CDR3 loop spans 16 amino acids. CDR1 and CDR2 (germline): SGHTA, FQGNSA. CDR3 in DNA: TGTGCCAGCAGCTTACTAGCGACTAGCTCCTACAATGAGCAGTTCTTC. Amino acids: CASSLLATSSYNEQFF.

This clonotype was recorded a few times. The chain couples TRBV10-3 to TRBJ2-5, with a weak D call TRBD2 (5 bases). This CDR3 region has 16 residues. Trimming shortened V by 0 bases and J by 1 base, and 12 bases separated the two germline ends. Per germline, CDR1 ENHRY and CDR2 SYGVKD. In nucleotides, the CDR3 is TGTGCCATCAGTGAGTCGTGGCTAGCTTCCCAAGAGACCCAGTACTTC. Translated: CAISESWLASQETQYF.

This chain uses TRBV10-3 with TRBJ1-4; 10 bases line up with TRBD1. Germline values: CDR1 ENHRY, CDR2 SYGVKD. This CDR3 contains 21 residues. V shed 4 bases and J 0 bases; nucleotides not matched to a gene: 17. The CDR3: CAISALPPSTGGKSTNEKLFF. The CDR3 coding sequence is TGTGCCATCAGTGCCTTACCTCCGTCGACAGGGGGCAAGTCAACTAATGAAAAACTGTTTTTT.

J is TRBJ2-7 and V is TRBV3-1; 7 positions agree with TRBD2. In germline, CDR1 is LGHDT, CDR2 YNNKEL (reference sequence). V lost 3 bases and J lost 9; bases outside the gene matches: 14. This CDR3 has 15 residues. CDR3 sequence: CASSQRGGRALGQYF. The CDR3 DNA reads as TGTGCCAGCAGCCAGCGTGGTGGGAGGGCCCTCGGGCAGTACTTC.

The chain employs TRBV4-2 and TRBJ2-3, with a tentative D call TRBD2 (6 bases). Trimming cost V 3 bases and J 3 bases, with 16 bases left between them. The CDR3 is made up of 16 amino acids. The V gene's germline CDR1 is LGHNA and CDR2 YNFKEQ. CDR3 protein: CASSHPGRLGTDTQYF. CDR3 sequence (DNA): TGTGCCAGCAGCCATCCAGGGAGGTTGGGAACAGATACGCAGTATTTT.

This clonotype was observed at least ten times. This sequence joins TRBV7-9 and TRBJ2-3, with a weak D call TRBD2 (6 bases). Trimming removed 7 bases from V and 2 bases from J, with 19 bases in between. CDR3 length: 16 amino acids. Germline-derived CDR1 and CDR2 are SEHNR and FQNEAQ (reference sequence). In DNA form, the CDR3 reads TGTGCCAGCAACCCGAGCGGGCGGGACCACACAGATACGCAGTATTTT. Translation gives CASNPSGRDHTDTQYF.

The V and J genes are TRBV20-1 and TRBJ2-7; no clear D. This CDR3 has 13 residues. Germline-derived CDR1 and CDR2 are DFQATT and SNEGSKA (reference sequence). Trimming cost V 3 bases and J 3 bases, with 12 bases left between them. The CDR3 sequence: CSASSVASYEQYF. CDR3 in DNA: TGCAGTGCTAGTAGTGTGGCCAGCTACGAGCAGTACTTC.

This sequence joins TRBV5-4 and TRBJ2-3, with D hard to call. The J call is doubtful: the DNA matches TRBJ1-5 better. There are 15 residues in the CDR3. CDR1 SGHNT and CDR2 YYREEE come from the germline V gene (reference sequence). The CDR3, as DNA: TGTGCCAGCAGCCAAGGACTAGCGGGTACAGATACGCAGCATTTT. Protein sequence: CASSQGLAGTDTQHF.

This clonotype was found a few times. V and J are TRBV4-1 and TRBJ2-7, with D unclear. Germline lookup yields CDR1 MGHRA and CDR2 YSYEKL. This CDR3 has 16 amino acids. V lost 1 base, J lost 4 bases, and 17 bases lay in between. CDR3 residues: CASSQVSSWSGYEQYF. For the CDR3, the DNA is TGCGCCAGCAGCCAAGTCTCATCGTGGAGTGGGTACGAGCAGTACTTC.

In its sample, this clonotype was seen many times. The chain is built from TRBV11-2 and TRBJ2-7; perhaps TRBD2 as D (5 bases). The germline gives CDR1 SGHAT, CDR2 FQNNGV. V shed 1 base and J shed 6 bases, with 13 bases lying between them. CDR3 size: 14 residues. DNA for the CDR3: TGTGCCAGCAGCTTAGCCCCAGGACGGGGCGAGCAGTACTTC. It translates to CASSLAPGRGEQYF.

This clonotype was counted a few times. The V gene is TRBV14, the J gene TRBJ2-7; 7 bases are shared with TRBD1. V shed 1 base, J shed 3 bases, and the junction held 6 bases outside the gene matches. The length of the CDR3 is 15 residues. Per germline, CDR1 SGHDN and CDR2 FVKESK. CDR3 sequence reads: CASSQGRTGVYEQYF. DNA of the CDR3: TGTGCCAGCAGCCAAGGGAGGACAGGAGTCTACGAGCAGTACTTC.

The chain recombines TRBV18 with TRBJ2-7; D is possibly TRBD1 (5 bases). There are 15 residues in the CDR3. Germline V CDR1 and CDR2: KGHSH, LQKENI. Trimming took 3 bases from V and 0 from J, leaving 12 bases between them. The CDR3 DNA is TGTGCCAGCTCACCCCAGGGTCTCAGCTCCTACGAGCAGTACTTC. Protein sequence: CASSPQGLSSYEQYF.

The chain joins TRBV5-1 to TRBJ2-3; TRBD1 aligns across 7 bases. Germline loops: CDR1 SGHRS, CDR2 YFSETQ. The junction had 4 bases not matched to a gene; V was cut back by 0 bases and J by 3 bases. The CDR3 runs 15 residues. The CDR3 sequence: CASSLGGRGTDTQYF. The CDR3 DNA reads TGCGCCAGCAGCTTGGGCGGCAGGGGGACAGATACGCAGTATTTT. Based on the CDR3 plus reference TRBV5-1 and TRBJ2-3, the full variable domain is KAGVTQTPRYLIKTRGQQVTLSCSPISGHRSVSWYQQTPGQGLQFLFEYFSETQRNKGNFPGRFSGRQFSNSRSEMNVSTLELGDSALYLCASSLGGRGTDTQYFGPGTRLTVL.

This clonotype turned up a few times. The CDR3 DNA follows: TGTGCCAGCACTCTTACGCGGTTTAACACTGAAGCTTTCTTT. Amino acids: CASTLTRFNTEAFF. V gene TRBV27 combines with J gene TRBJ1-1; D gene uncertain. This CDR3 contains 14 residues. Germline values: CDR1 MNHEY, CDR2 SMNVEV (reference sequence). V was clipped by 7 bases and J by 2 bases, with 14 bases between them.

V is TRBV28 and J is TRBJ1-6; 9 nucleotides line up with TRBD1. The V gene's germline CDR1 is MDHEN and CDR2 SYDVKM. The CDR3 sequence is 15 residues long. V was clipped by 3 bases and J by 9 bases; unmatched bases: 6. The CDR3 DNA is TGTGCCAGCAGTTTTACGGGACAGGGTGCTTCACCCCTCCACTTT. It specifies CASSFTGQGASPLHF.